This is a list of T cell receptor beta chains from one sample in a study of shared clonotypes between healthy human individuals. The data were produced by immunoSEQ multiplex PCR, yet TCRdb's version contains in-frame clones alone and is incomplete. The sample holds 2.3 million or so clones; approximately 95% are singletons and the top ten take under 0.45%. Sequenced sample: naive CD4+ T cells from PBMCs. These receptors all stem from a man younger than 30 in good health. Some clones in this sample may be carry-over from other donors' samples. CDR3s include the opening cysteine and the closing phenylalanine or tryptophan. Each record gives: D gene, clone size, V gene, CDR3 length, J gene, CDR3 DNA, CDR3 protein. A D gene is named only where the DNA matches it firmly. Only part of the rows carry a size: once, few, many, or a class if the clone is expanded.

>TRBD2|NA|TRBV7-2|17|TRBJ2-1
TGTGCCAGCAGCGATCGAGCGGGAGCTTCCCCGGCCAATGAGCAGTTCTTC
CASSDRAGASPANEQFF
>TRBD2|once|TRBV27|17|TRBJ2-1
TGTGCCAGCAGTTCCTCTAGCGGGAGGGTTTCCTACAATGAGCAGTTCTTC
CASSSSSGRVSYNEQFF
>TRBD1|NA|TRBV5-1|16|TRBJ2-3
TGCGCCAGCAGCTTGGAAGGGACAGGAAGCACAGATACGCAGTATTTT
CASSLEGTGSTDTQYF
>NA|NA|TRBV28|19|TRBJ1-4
TGTGCCAGCAGTCATATCGGGGAGGATGTGCAGGGTTTTATCGAAAAACTGTTTTTT
CASSHIGEDVQGFIEKLFF
>TRBD1|NA|TRBV5-1|15|TRBJ2-1
TGCGCCAGCAGCCCCGGACAGGGGATCTACAATGAGCAGTTCTTC
CASSPGQGIYNEQFF
>NA|NA|TRBV7-3|14|TRBJ2-2
TGTGCCAGCAGTCACGACAGGTGGTCCGGGGAGCTGTTTTTT
CASSHDRWSGELFF
>TRBD1|NA|TRBV29-1|13|TRBJ1-6
TGCAGCGTCATGAGGGGGCCGGATTCACCCCTCCACTTT
CSVMRGPDSPLHF
>NA|NA|TRBV6-5|15|TRBJ1-1
TGTGCCAGCAGTTACGGGACAAGTGGATACACTGAAGCTTTCTTT
CASSYGTSGYTEAFF
>TRBD2|NA|TRBV11-3|15|TRBJ2-1
TGTGCCAGCAGCCCGGACCCTAGCGGAAACAATGAGCAGTTCTTC
CASSPDPSGNNEQFF
>NA|NA|TRBV19|12|TRBJ1-1
TGTGCCAGTAGTGCGCGGGGGGCTGAAGCTTTCTTT
CASSARGAEAFF
>NA|NA|TRBV7-6|13|TRBJ2-7
TGTGCCAGCAGTCGGGGCGGCTCCTACGAGCAGTACTTC
CASSRGGSYEQYF
>NA|NA|TRBV27|16|TRBJ2-3
TGTGCCAGCAGTTTATGGGGCCTGCGAGATGCAGATACGCAGTATTTT
CASSLWGLRDADTQYF
>TRBD2|NA|TRBV9|15|TRBJ2-1
TGTGCCAGCGGGACTAGCGGGAGGTTTCACAATGAGCAGTTCTTC
CASGTSGRFHNEQFF
>TRBD2|NA|TRBV5-5|14|TRBJ2-2
TGTGCCAGCAGGACCGGGACTAAATCCGGGGAGCTGTTTTTT
CASRTGTKSGELFF
>NA|once|TRBV7-2|13|TRBJ2-3
TGTGCCAGCAGCTTTCAACTCGCAGATACGCAGTATTTT
CASSFQLADTQYF
>NA|NA|TRBV15|13|TRBJ2-3
TGTGCCACCAGTAAGACAGGCACAGATACGCAGTATTTT
CATSKTGTDTQYF
>NA|NA|TRBV7-2|13|TRBJ2-1
TGTGCCAGCAGCTTACAATCGGACAATGAGCAGTTCTTC
CASSLQSDNEQFF
>NA|NA|TRBV4-1|14|TRBJ1-1
TGCGCCAGCAGCCGAGGACCCCTGAACACTGAAGCTTTCTTT
CASSRGPLNTEAFF
>NA|NA|TRBV5-1|14|TRBJ1-4
TGCGCCAGCAGCTTTGGAACAACTAATGAAAAACTGTTTTTT
CASSFGTTNEKLFF
>TRBD1|NA|TRBV28|14|TRBJ2-1
TGTGCCAGCAGTTTGGGGACAGGGCTCAATGAGCAGTTCTTC
CASSLGTGLNEQFF
>NA|NA|TRBV27|13|TRBJ1-2
TGTGCCAGCAGAGGACAGCCGAACTATGGCTACACCTTC
CASRGQPNYGYTF
>NA|NA|TRBV4-1|15|TRBJ2-3
TGCGCCAGCAGCCACCCCGCCGGGAGCACAGATACGCAGTATTTT
CASSHPAGSTDTQYF
>NA|few|TRBV9|14|TRBJ1-5
TGTGCCAGCAGCGTAGAGCCAGGTCTTCAGCCCCAGCATTTT
CASSVEPGLQPQHF
>TRBD1|NA|TRBV5-8|15|TRBJ2-7
TGTGCCAGCAGCTTGTACCAGGGGGCGCGATACGAGCAGTACTTC
CASSLYQGARYEQYF
>NA|NA|TRBV5-1|14|TRBJ2-6
TGCGCCAGCAGATGGTCGGATGGGGCCAACGTCCTGACTTTC
CASRWSDGANVLTF
>TRBD2|NA|TRBV14|16|TRBJ2-3
TGTGCCAGCAGCCTTCGACTAGCGGGAGGGCTGGATACGCAGTATTTT
CASSLRLAGGLDTQYF
>TRBD2|NA|TRBV7-2|18|TRBJ2-3
TGTGCCAGCAGCTTAGGGGACAGGGGACTAGCGGGAGAAGATACGCAGTATTTT
CASSLGDRGLAGEDTQYF
>NA|NA|TRBV6-6|15|TRBJ1-4
TGTGCCAGCAGTTACTCCCGTGCAACTAATGAAAAACTGTTTTTT
CASSYSRATNEKLFF
>NA|NA|TRBV11-2|16|TRBJ2-2
TGTGCCAGCAGCCCACGGCCCGGGCGTAGCGCCGGGGAGCTGTTTTTT
CASSPRPGRSAGELFF
>TRBD1|NA|TRBV28|16|TRBJ2-2
TGTGCCAGCAGTTTCACCGACAGGGTAAGTACCGGGGAGCTGTTTTTT
CASSFTDRVSTGELFF
>NA|NA|TRBV30|13|TRBJ1-2
TGTGCCTGGAGTGTTGGTAGGGACTATGGCTACACCTTC
CAWSVGRDYGYTF